This TCR beta chain originates from a study of blood T cells in healthy people across ages. In the case of this clonotype: A junction boundary mismatches the germline segment, possibly from a read error.

A second PCR, run for 7 to 11 cycles, used a sample-barcoded 5' primer plus a J-beta primer mix. Each of the cDNA molecules was tagged by a template-switch adaptor with 12 random nucleotides. One entry per CDR3 protein, called by TCRdb with MiXCR from the 5' RACE reads. The table lists under 1,100,000 distinct CDR3 sequences, approximately 25% of them singletons. The CDR3 sequence is 15 residues long. These same records also appear under a second study, on T cells of mothers and their children.

The TCR was taken from a girl aged 2 to 9 in good health. Sequencing used blood. J is TRBJ1-1 and V is TRBV12-3 or TRBV12-4, with TRBD1 as a possible D gene (6 bases). In DNA form, the CDR3 reads TGTGCCAGCAGTTTAATAGGGGGGGGGAACACTAAAGCTTTCTTT. Translating it yields CASSLIGGGNTKAFF.